The 30 T cell receptor beta chains given below trace back to one sample, sequenced in a study of blood T cell repertoires in COVID-19. TCRdb keeps only in-frame clones here, not all; method: immunoSEQ multiplex PCR. Here the sample spans about 260,000 clones, about 89% being singletons. The specimen was peripheral blood. These receptors came from a woman aged 40 to 50 who had recovered from COVID-19.

The V gene is TRBV5-5, the J gene TRBJ1-5; D remains ambiguous. V lost 0 bases to trimming and J lost 3 bases, with 4 bases between them. This CDR3 region has 13 residues. The V gene's germline CDR1 is SGHKS and CDR2 YYEKEE (reference sequence). The CDR3 DNA reads TGTGCCAGCAGCTTGGTTATCAATCAGCCCCAGCATTTT. Encoded protein: CASSLVINQPQHF.

This clone was detected only once. V and J are TRBV27 and TRBJ2-7; TRBD2 aligns across 8 bases. CDR1 is MNHEY, CDR2 SMNVEV, per germline (reference sequence). V gave up 5 bases and J gave up 5 bases; unmatched junction bases: 11. The CDR3 consists of 15 residues. The CDR3 loop reads CASSPRLGGGNEQYF. Written as DNA, the CDR3 is TGTGCCAGCAGTCCCCGACTCGGGGGGGGCAACGAGCAGTACTTC.

The chain carries TRBV7-2 and TRBJ1-5; D not resolved. CDR1 and CDR2 from the germline V gene are SGHTA and FQGNSA. The length of the CDR3 is 16 residues. Between the trimmed V and J ends, which lost 1 base and 6 bases, there was a span of 16 bases. CDR3 in DNA: TGTGCCAGCAGCTTAGAATGGAGTACGGCGAGTCAGCCCCAGCATTTT. Its protein product is CASSLEWSTASQPQHF.

V and J are TRBV7-3 and TRBJ2-2; 11 positions match TRBD2. CDR3 length equals 16 residues. J gave up 1 base and V 5 bases, and 3 bases lay outside the gene matches. Per the germline V gene, CDR1 is SGHTA and CDR2 is FQGTGA. The CDR3 protein is CASSPGLAVNTGELFF. CDR3 DNA: TGTGCCAGCAGCCCGGGACTAGCGGTGAACACCGGGGAGCTGTTTTTT.

The rearrangement joins TRBV6-2 or TRBV6-3 to TRBJ1-1; TRBD1 aligns across 7 bases. Germline trimming cut 2 bases from V and 4 bases from J; bases unmatched to any gene: 7. CDR3 length: 15 residues. Germline CDR1 and CDR2: MNHEY and SVGEGT. The CDR3 coding sequence is TGTGCCAGCAGTTACGTGGCCACAGGGGTCACTGAAGCTTTCTTT. This sequence encodes CASSYVATGVTEAFF.

This clone was observed a single time. The genes are TRBV27 and TRBJ1-1; a weak D match, TRBD1 (6 bases). This CDR3 is built from 15 residues. The germline V and J ends were trimmed by 6 bases and 4 bases, with 18 bases remaining between them. The germline CDR1 and CDR2 sequences are MNHEY and SMNVEV (reference sequence). CDR3 bases: TGTGCCAGCAGCCCCGGGTGGGGGCAGGGCACTGAAGCTTTCTTT. It specifies CASSPGWGQGTEAFF.

This clone showed up just once. The genes are TRBV20-1 and TRBJ2-7, with 9 bases that match TRBD1. J was trimmed by 7 bases and V by 3 bases; bases with no gene match: 7. The CDR3 is 13 amino acids. Germline V CDR1 and CDR2: DFQATT, SNEGSKA (reference sequence). The CDR3 region has the DNA TGCAGTGCTAGTACAGGGGGCGCGGGTGAGCAGTACTTC. Translated, it gives CSASTGGAGEQYF.

This sequence joins TRBV19 and TRBJ2-7, with unresolved D. V lost 4 bases and J lost 0, with 13 bases in between. Germline V gene sequence: CDR1 LNHDA, CDR2 SQIVND (reference sequence). The CDR3 runs to 15 residues. CDR3: CASSTQQTYSYEQYF. The CDR3 nucleotides read TGTGCCAGTAGTACCCAACAGACGTACTCCTACGAGCAGTACTTC.

The CDR3, as DNA: TGTGCCAGCAGTGAGGGAGGCACTGAAGCTTTCTTT. Translated: CASSEGGTEAFF. The chain carries TRBV2 and TRBJ1-1; D gene ambiguous. This CDR3 region has 12 residues. V was trimmed by 3 bases and J by 4 bases, leaving 6 bases between them. CDR1 and CDR2 from the germline V gene are SNHLY and FYNNEI.

The chain carries TRBV7-2 and TRBJ1-2; tentative D call: TRBD1 (6 bases). Germline CDR1 reads SGHTA; CDR2 reads FQGNSA. The CDR3 spans 12 residues. V shed 5 bases and J shed 7 bases, with 11 bases lying between them. The CDR3: CASSAKQGGYTF. The CDR3 DNA sequence: TGTGCCAGCAGCGCTAAACAGGGTGGCTACACCTTC.

V usage is TRBV7-9 and J usage is TRBJ1-4, with TRBD1 matching over 9 bases. CDR1 is SEHNR and CDR2 is FQNEAQ in the germline V gene (reference sequence). The CDR3 sequence is 15 residues long. J gave up 4 bases and V 4 bases, and 4 bases lay outside the gene matches. CDR3 bases: TGTGCCAGCAGCTCCCGACAGGGGGATAATGAAAAACTGTTTTTT. Encoded protein: CASSSRQGDNEKLFF.

The rearrangement joins TRBV7-9 to TRBJ1-1; TRBD1 matches 8 bases. The V gene's germline CDR1 is SEHNR and CDR2 FQNEAQ (reference sequence). The trim removed 3 bases at V and 8 bases at J, leaving 2 bases unmatched. This CDR3 region has 12 residues. CDR3: CASSLTGEEAFF. In nucleotides, the CDR3 is TGTGCCAGCAGCTTGACAGGGGAGGAAGCTTTCTTT.

The J gene is TRBJ1-6, the V gene TRBV4-3; 8 nucleotides match TRBD1. Germline V lookup: CDR1 LGHNA, CDR2 YSLEER. V gave up 0 bases and J gave up 0 bases; unmatched junction bases: 4. The CDR3 sequence is 18 residues long. This CDR3 is CASSQDPDRDSYNSPLHF. CDR3 coding DNA: TGCGCCAGCAGCCAAGACCCGGACAGGGACTCCTATAATTCACCCCTCCACTTT.

This chain uses TRBV30 with TRBJ1-1, with D perhaps TRBD1 (6 bases). CDR1 is GTSNPN and CDR2 is SVGIG in the germline V gene (reference sequence). V was clipped by 5 bases and J by 6 bases, with 28 bases between them. The CDR3 sequence is 17 residues long. The CDR3: CAWQFGDTGLDLAEAFF. Here the CDR3 DNA reads TGTGCCTGGCAGTTCGGGGACACCGGACTTGATCTCGCTGAAGCTTTCTTT.

The J gene is TRBJ1-5, the V gene TRBV3-1 (or the pseudogene TRBV3-2); 7 bases map to TRBD1. Per germline, CDR1 LGHDT and CDR2 YNNKEL (reference sequence). The CDR3 consists of 16 residues. V trimming: 4 bases; J trimming: 2 bases; junction bases outside the gene matches: 8. As DNA, the CDR3 is TGTGCCAGCAGCCTCAGACAGGGCCGGGGCAATCAGCCCCAGCATTTT. Amino acids: CASSLRQGRGNQPQHF.

This chain uses TRBV13 with TRBJ2-3; D possibly corresponds to TRBD1 (5 bases). The CDR3 runs 16 residues. Trimming left V 1 base short and J 1 base short, with 12 bases between. The V gene's germline CDR1 is PRHDT and CDR2 FYEKMQ (reference sequence). DNA for the CDR3: TGTGCCAGCAGCTTAGCTAGGGGCTGGGGCACAGATACGCAGTATTTT. Its protein product is CASSLARGWGTDTQYF.

The chain employs TRBV9 and TRBJ2-1; TRBD2 matches 7 bases. Trimming at V came to 4 bases and at J to 0 bases, leaving 4 bases not matched to a gene. CDR1 and CDR2 (germline): SGDLS, YYNGEE. This CDR3 is built from 15 residues. The CDR3 nucleotides are TGTGCCAGCAGCAACCGGGACTACTCCTACAATGAGCAGTTCTTC. Translated: CASSNRDYSYNEQFF. Full variable domain (outside the CDR3, taken from reference TRBV9 and TRBJ2-1): DSGVTQTPKHLITATGQRVTLRCSPRSGDLSVYWYQQSLDQGLQFLIQYYNGEERAKGNILERFSAQQFPDLHSELNLSSLELGDSALYFCASSNRDYSYNEQFFGPGTRLTVL.

This clone was seen a few times. The chain combines TRBV19 with TRBJ1-6, with D unclear. The germline V gene encodes CDR1 LNHDA and CDR2 SQIVND (reference sequence). The CDR3 loop spans 14 amino acids. The germline V and J ends were trimmed by 3 bases and 4 bases, with 7 bases remaining between them. CDR3 residues: CASSISGYNSPLHF. CDR3 sequence (DNA): TGTGCCAGTAGTATTAGCGGTTATAATTCACCCCTCCACTTT.

The V and J genes are TRBV4-1 and TRBJ2-7; 10 nucleotides agree with TRBD1. The CDR3 has 16 residues. V shed 4 bases and J 3 bases; nucleotides not matched to a gene: 9. Germline values: CDR1 MGHRA, CDR2 YSYEKL. CDR3 coding DNA: TGCGCCAGCAGCCTAACAACGGGACAGGGGTTCTACGAGCAGTACTTC. It translates to CASSLTTGQGFYEQYF.

The chain joins TRBV27 to TRBJ2-3; 8 nucleotides line up with TRBD2. The germline gives CDR1 MNHEY, CDR2 SMNVEV (reference sequence). This CDR3 has 18 residues. Germline trimming cut 5 bases from V and 2 bases from J; bases unmatched to any gene: 15. The CDR3 DNA is TGTGCCAGCAGTATCTCCGGGAGGGGTTGGGGACTCACAGATACGCAGTATTTT. Its protein product is CASSISGRGWGLTDTQYF.

V is TRBV7-9 and J is TRBJ1-1; D gene uncertain. This CDR3 comprises 12 residues. Germline CDR1 SEHNR, CDR2 FQNEAQ (reference sequence). V lost 1 base and J lost 6, with 6 bases in between. The CDR3 sequence: CASSLGGAEAFF. In DNA, the CDR3 is TGTGCCAGCAGCTTAGGGGGAGCTGAAGCTTTCTTT.

The genes are TRBV13 and TRBJ2-5, with TRBD2 matching 13 bases. With V trimmed by 5 bases and J by 4 bases, 4 bases remained unmatched. The germline gives CDR1 PRHDT, CDR2 FYEKMQ (reference sequence). The CDR3 sequence is 15 residues long. The CDR3 nucleotides are TGTGCCAGCAGCCTTACTAGCGGGGGGGCAGAGACCCAGTACTTC. Translation gives CASSLTSGGAETQYF.

V and J are TRBV5-1 and TRBJ2-2; TRBD2 might be the D (6 bases). There are 18 residues in the CDR3. The germline V gene has CDR1 SGHRS and CDR2 YFSETQ. Trimming stripped 4 bases from V and 7 bases from J, with 26 bases between. This CDR3 reads CASSQAEAGKAKNGELFF. The CDR3 DNA follows: TGCGCCAGCAGCCAGGCCGAGGCGGGGAAGGCGAAAAACGGGGAGCTGTTTTTT.

V usage is TRBV27 and J usage is TRBJ2-5; 8 nucleotides align to TRBD2. Germline V gives CDR1 MNHEY, CDR2 SMNVEV (reference sequence). This CDR3 comprises 14 residues. With 5 bases clipped from V and 2 bases from J, the junction kept 4 bases outside the gene matches. The CDR3 spells CASSRRGAQETQYF. CDR3 nucleotides: TGTGCCAGCAGTCGGCGGGGGGCACAAGAGACCCAGTACTTC.

This chain links TRBV13 with TRBJ2-7, with 12 nucleotides matching TRBD2. The CDR3 totals 15 residues. Germline assignment: CDR1 PRHDT and CDR2 FYEKMQ (reference sequence). J lost 2 bases, V lost 5 bases, and 4 bases had no gene match. CDR3 residues: CASSPASGGAYEQYF. CDR3 in DNA: TGTGCCAGCAGCCCCGCTAGCGGGGGGGCCTACGAGCAGTACTTC.

The chain couples TRBV24-1 to TRBJ2-2; TRBD2 is a possible D gene (6 bases). Germline V CDR1 and CDR2: KGHDR, SFDVKD. V gave up 1 base and J gave up 4 bases, with 15 bases separating them. The CDR3 loop spans 17 amino acids. Written as DNA, the CDR3 is TGTGCCACCAGTGATTTTTCGACGGGGGTGGGCACCGGGGAGCTGTTTTTT. It codes for CATSDFSTGVGTGELFF.

The chain is built from TRBV19 and TRBJ2-2; 7 bases map to TRBD1. The CDR3 has 14 amino acids. The V gene end was trimmed by 6 bases and the J gene end by 1 base; junction bases not matched to a gene: 2. Per the germline V gene, CDR1 is LNHDA and CDR2 is SQIVND (reference sequence). CDR3 DNA sequence: TGTGCCAGTAGCCGACAGGGGAACACCGGGGAGCTGTTTTTT. Its translation is CASSRQGNTGELFF.

This clone was detected once. The chain combines TRBV6-5 with TRBJ1-5; maybe TRBD1 (6 bases). The CDR3 sequence is 12 residues long. Germline V CDR1 and CDR2: MNHEY, SVGAGI. V lost 4 bases to trimming and J lost 7 bases, with 8 bases between them. The CDR3 DNA reads TGTGCCAGCAGTTCGGACAGCCAGCCCCAGCATTTT. This gives the protein CASSSDSQPQHF.

The J gene is TRBJ2-5, the V gene TRBV11-1; D gene ambiguous. The CDR3 extends over 13 amino acids. Germline lookup yields CDR1 SGHAT and CDR2 FQDESV (reference sequence). Trimming took 3 bases from V and 4 from J, leaving 9 bases between them. The CDR3 reads CASSFGSGETQYF. CDR3 DNA: TGTGCCAGCAGCTTTGGGTCGGGAGAGACCCAGTACTTC.

This clone was counted only a few times. This chain joins TRBV6-6 and TRBJ1-6, with D perhaps matching TRBD1 (6 bases). V gave up 2 bases and J gave up 14 bases, with 13 bases separating them. The CDR3 is made up of 13 amino acids. Germline lookup yields CDR1 MNHNY and CDR2 SVGAGI (reference sequence). The CDR3 reads CASSYGTPLTLHF. For the CDR3, the DNA is TGTGCCAGCAGTTACGGGACACCCCTCACCCTCCACTTT.